The rows below give T cell receptor beta chains drawn from one sample of a study of graft-versus-host responses after intestinal transplantation. Measured with immunoSEQ multiplex PCR; TCRdb has only the in-frame clones, and not every one. Here the sample spans 120,000 or so clones, approximately 92% being singletons. No antigens are known for them. This specimen was unstimulated CD8+ T cells sorted from spleen or lymph node cells, taken before intestinal transplant. Receptor source: a human donor who received an intestinal transplant. CDR3s include the opening cysteine and the closing phenylalanine or tryptophan. The order of the fields is J gene, V gene, D gene, CDR3 protein, CDR3 DNA. The D gene is left open where the match is weak.

J gene: TRBJ2-6
V gene: TRBV27
D gene: -
CDR3 protein: CASRRGDSGANVLTF
CDR3 DNA: TGTGCCAGCAGACGAGGGGACTCTGGGGCCAACGTCCTGACTTTC

J gene: TRBJ2-7
V gene: TRBV9
D gene: TRBD1
CDR3 protein: CASSGRDRAYEQYF
CDR3 DNA: TGTGCCAGCAGCGGCCGGGACAGGGCATACGAGCAGTACTTC

J gene: TRBJ2-3
V gene: TRBV2
D gene: -
CDR3 protein: CASSENPDTQYF
CDR3 DNA: TGTGCCAGCAGTGAAAACCCAGATACGCAGTATTTT

J gene: TRBJ1-2
V gene: TRBV15
D gene: -
CDR3 protein: CATSRDLGGQGYTF
CDR3 DNA: TGTGCCACCAGCAGAGATCTGGGAGGGCAAGGCTACACCTTC

J gene: TRBJ2-3
V gene: TRBV4-2
D gene: -
CDR3 protein: CASSHERSRTDTQYF
CDR3 DNA: TGTGCCAGCAGCCATGAGCGGTCGCGCACAGATACGCAGTATTTT

J gene: TRBJ1-2
V gene: TRBV18
D gene: -
CDR3 protein: CASSRFFGYTF
CDR3 DNA: TGTGCCAGCTCACGCTTTTTTGGCTACACCTTC

J gene: TRBJ2-4
V gene: TRBV9
D gene: -
CDR3 protein: CASSDGSVNIQYF
CDR3 DNA: TGTGCCAGCAGCGACGGGTCTGTGAACATTCAGTACTTC

J gene: TRBJ2-1
V gene: TRBV2
D gene: -
CDR3 protein: CAGTAISYNEQFF
CDR3 DNA: TGTGCCGGAACAGCCATCTCCTACAATGAGCAGTTCTTC

J gene: TRBJ2-7
V gene: TRBV10-3
D gene: -
CDR3 protein: CAISESLLKGGYEQYF
CDR3 DNA: TGTGCCATCAGTGAGTCGCTTTTGAAAGGTGGTTACGAGCAGTACTTC

J gene: TRBJ2-3
V gene: TRBV11-3
D gene: -
CDR3 protein: CASSSRTGAGTDTQYF
CDR3 DNA: TGTGCCAGCAGCTCCCGGACTGGCGCCGGCACAGATACGCAGTATTTT